This passage covers 19 T cell receptor beta chains from one sample sequenced in a study of shared clonotypes between healthy human individuals. The assay was immunoSEQ multiplex PCR, and TCRdb's table has in-frame clones only and misses some. In the table there are millions of clones, about 92% of which are singletons. Naivety among CD8 cells was defined by CD45RO negativity and positive CCR7 selection, thereby excluding terminally differentiated effector memory CD45RA+ cells. The sequenced sample was naive CD8+ T cells from PBMCs. These receptors originate from a young man in good health. Some clones in this sample may be carry-over from other donors' samples.

This clone is a singleton in its sample. The chain links TRBV9 to TRBJ1-2, with 9 bases matching TRBD1. From germline, CDR1 is SGDLS and CDR2 YYNGEE. The junction had 4 bases not matched to a gene; V was cut back by 4 bases and J by 6 bases. This CDR3 has 13 amino acids. The CDR3 reads CASSPRTGDGYTF. For the CDR3, the DNA is TGTGCCAGCAGCCCTCGGACAGGGGATGGCTACACCTTC.

The chain links TRBV19 to TRBJ1-5; 8 bases are a match to TRBD1. The CDR3 covers 17 residues. CDR1 is LNHDA and CDR2 is SQIVND in the germline V gene (reference sequence). V trimming: 1 base; J trimming: 5 bases; junction bases outside the gene matches: 10. As DNA, the CDR3 is TGTGCCAGTAGTATAGGCCGCCAGGGGGCGCGCCATCAGCCCCAGCATTTT. Its translation is CASSIGRQGARHQPQHF.

V gene TRBV25-1 combines with J gene TRBJ1-4; D unresolved. This CDR3 is 15 amino acids long. V was trimmed by 2 bases and J by 10 bases, leaving 17 bases between them. Germline CDR1 is MGHDK and CDR2 is SYGVNS. CDR3 protein: CASSEGGLAGGKLFF. The CDR3 DNA sequence: TGTGCCAGCAGTGAAGGTGGCTTGGCGGGCGGAAAACTGTTTTTT. Complete variable domain (other parts from reference TRBV25-1 and TRBJ1-4): EADIYQTPRYLVIGTGKKITLECSQTMGHDKMYWYQQDPGMELHLIHYSYGVNSTEKGDLSSESTVSRIRTEHFPLTLESARPSHTSQYLCASSEGGLAGGKLFFGSGTQLSVL.

V usage is TRBV18 and J usage is TRBJ2-3, with 9 bases aligning to TRBD1. Trimming at V came to 4 bases and at J to 2 bases, leaving 7 bases not matched to a gene. The CDR3 runs 16 residues. Germline loops: CDR1 KGHSH, CDR2 LQKENI. The CDR3 nucleotides are TGTGCCAGCTCACTGGACAGGGGAGGTCACACAGATACGCAGTATTTT. Amino acid sequence: CASSLDRGGHTDTQYF.

This clone was seen a single time. The CDR3 DNA reads TGTGCCAGCAGCGTAGCTCAAAGGGGTTTGGCTGAAGCTTTCTTT. Protein product: CASSVAQRGLAEAFF. The chain combines TRBV9 with TRBJ1-1; maybe TRBD1 (5 bases). In germline, CDR1 is SGDLS, CDR2 YYNGEE. The V end lost 0 bases, the J end lost 6 bases, and 15 bases lay between the germline ends. This CDR3 region has 15 residues. Looking up the rest from reference TRBV9 and TRBJ1-1 gives the full variable domain: DSGVTQTPKHLITATGQRVTLRCSPRSGDLSVYWYQQSLDQGLQFLIQYYNGEERAKGNILERFSAQQFPDLHSELNLSSLELGDSALYFCASSVAQRGLAEAFFGQGTRLTVV.

The chain links TRBV5-6 to TRBJ2-7; D unclear. The V and J ends lost 0 bases and 3 bases respectively, with 10 bases between them. The CDR3 is 14 residues long. The germline gives CDR1 SGHDT, CDR2 YYEEEE. CDR3 DNA sequence: TGTGCCAGCAGCTTGGAGGGCGAGTTCTACGAGCAGTACTTC. Translation gives CASSLEGEFYEQYF.

This chain connects TRBV11-2 to TRBJ2-3; D is perhaps TRBD2 (6 bases). Germline V gene sequence: CDR1 SGHAT, CDR2 FQNNGV. The CDR3 is 15 residues long. Trimming took 0 bases from V and 6 from J, leaving 13 bases between them. CDR3 region: CASSLDRGTRDTQYF. In nucleotides, the CDR3 is TGTGCCAGCAGCTTAGATCGGGGGACCAGGGATACGCAGTATTTT. The full variable domain, in which reference TRBV11-2 and TRBJ2-3 provide the parts outside the CDR3, is EAGVAQSPRYKIIEKRQSVAFWCNPISGHATLYWYQQILGQGPKLLIQFQNNGVVDDSQLPKDRFSAERLKGVDSTLKIQPAKLEDSAVYLCASSLDRGTRDTQYFGPGTRLTVL.

Of note for this clone: This CDR3 is also generated by other DNA sequences in the sample. The V and J genes are TRBV19 and TRBJ2-7; D is ambiguous. The germline V and J ends were trimmed by 1 base and 4 bases, with 8 bases remaining between them. The germline V gene has CDR1 LNHDA and CDR2 SQIVND (reference sequence). The CDR3 consists of 13 residues. The CDR3 reads CASSIGRDYEQYF. In DNA, the CDR3 is TGTGCCAGTAGTATAGGTCGAGATTACGAGCAGTACTTC.

The DNA for the CDR3 is TGCGCCAGCAGCCACTCGATCACGAGCGGGAGCGGGACAGATACGCAGTATTTT. It yields the protein CASSHSITSGSGTDTQYF. This chain links TRBV4-3 with TRBJ2-3, with TRBD2 matching 8 bases. Per the germline V gene, CDR1 is LGHNA and CDR2 is YSLEER. V gave up 3 bases and J gave up 3 bases; unmatched junction bases: 14. The CDR3 has 18 amino acids.

This clone was seen only once. The chain joins TRBV2 to TRBJ2-7; TRBD2 matches 12 bases. The V segment lost 6 bases and the J segment 2 bases; nucleotides outside the gene matches: 5. CDR1 is SNHLY and CDR2 is FYNNEI in the germline V gene. CDR3 length: 15 residues. DNA of the CDR3: TGTGCCAGCAGACCCCTAGCGGGAGGGGCCTACGAGCAGTACTTC. It yields the protein CASRPLAGGAYEQYF.

This clone was recorded only once. The V gene is TRBV27, the J gene TRBJ1-2; 11 positions match TRBD1. Germline values: CDR1 MNHEY, CDR2 SMNVEV (reference sequence). There are 15 residues in the CDR3. V was pared by 5 bases and J by 5 bases, with 7 bases of the junction left unmatched. The CDR3: CASSQGQGAFYGYTF. The CDR3 coding sequence is TGTGCCAGCAGTCAAGGACAGGGGGCCTTTTATGGCTACACCTTC.

V and J are TRBV10-3 and TRBJ2-7; the match to TRBD1 covers 10 bases. CDR1 is ENHRY, CDR2 SYGVKD, per germline. The V and J ends lost 7 bases and 5 bases, in that order; junction bases with no gene match: 11. The CDR3 runs 15 residues. The CDR3 region is CAITSGQGVFHEQYF. CDR3 bases: TGTGCCATCACTTCAGGACAGGGGGTGTTCCACGAGCAGTACTTC.

The rearrangement uses TRBV9 and TRBJ2-3; 9 bases agree with TRBD2. Germline V lookup: CDR1 SGDLS, CDR2 YYNGEE. The V segment lost 3 bases and the J segment 2 bases; nucleotides outside the gene matches: 4. The CDR3 length is 15 residues. The CDR3 reads CASSESGRTTDTQYF. The CDR3 nucleotides read TGTGCCAGCAGCGAGAGCGGGAGGACCACAGATACGCAGTATTTT. Supplemented by reference TRBV9 and TRBJ2-3, the full variable domain reads DSGVTQTPKHLITATGQRVTLRCSPRSGDLSVYWYQQSLDQGLQFLIQYYNGEERAKGNILERFSAQQFPDLHSELNLSSLELGDSALYFCASSESGRTTDTQYFGPGTRLTVL.

This clone appeared once. This chain joins TRBV7-3 and TRBJ2-1; 8 nucleotides match TRBD2. The CDR3 has 15 amino acids. Germline V gene data show CDR1 as SGHTA and CDR2 as FQGTGA. The V segment lost 4 bases and the J segment 2 bases; nucleotides outside the gene matches: 4. The CDR3 region has the DNA TGTGCCAGCAGCTCGATTAGCGGGACCTACAATGAGCAGTTCTTC. It codes for CASSSISGTYNEQFF. The entire variable domain, with the rest obtained from reference TRBV7-3 and TRBJ2-1, is as follows: GAGVSQTPSNKVTEKGKYVELRCDPISGHTALYWYRQSLGQGPEFLIYFQGTGAADDSGLPNDRFFAVRPEGSVSTLKIQRTERGDSAVYLCASSSISGTYNEQFFGPGTRLTVL.

The rearrangement uses TRBV2 and TRBJ1-2; a possible D gene is TRBD1 (6 bases). Germline-derived CDR1 and CDR2 are SNHLY and FYNNEI. This CDR3 is 11 amino acids long. DNA of the CDR3: TGTGTCCAGCAAGGGGGTTATGGCTACACCTTC. Its protein product is CVQQGGYGYTF.

This chain links TRBV7-9 with TRBJ2-1; 7 nucleotides align to TRBD1. The V gene end was trimmed by 1 base and the J gene end by 7 bases; junction bases not matched to a gene: 7. The germline CDR1 and CDR2 sequences are SEHNR and FQNEAQ (reference sequence). The CDR3 length is 15 residues. The CDR3 coding sequence is TGTGCCAGCAGCTTAGATCCAGGGGGAAAGAATGAGCAGTTCTTC. Translation gives CASSLDPGGKNEQFF.

V is TRBV6-6 and J is TRBJ1-3; D is unresolved. The germline V gene has CDR1 MNHNY and CDR2 SVGAGI (reference sequence). This CDR3 is built from 11 residues. With 5 bases removed from V and 4 bases from J, the gap between germline ends came to 3 bases. CDR3 in DNA: TGTGCCAGCAGTGAAGGAAACACCATATATTTT. Residues: CASSEGNTIYF.

Points on this clone: One end of the junction fails to match germline, which may point to a read error. This sample includes further DNA sequences coding for the same CDR3. The gene calls are TRBV7-3 and TRBJ1-1; D is uncertain. CDR1 and CDR2 from the germline V gene are SGHTA and FQGTGA. This CDR3 spans 14 amino acids. The CDR3: CASSLGGSNTEAFF. DNA of the CDR3: TGTGCCAGTAGCTTAGGCGGGAGCAACACTGAAGCTTTCTTT.

The genes are TRBV25-1 and TRBJ1-2; TRBD1 might be the D (6 bases). Germline V CDR1 and CDR2: MGHDK, SYGVNS. Trimming pared 4 bases from V and 7 bases from J, leaving 25 bases between. There are 17 residues in the CDR3. Here the CDR3 reads CASSGPSPPHYRAGYTF. DNA for the CDR3: TGTGCCAGCAGTGGACCTTCTCCCCCGCACTACAGGGCTGGCTACACCTTC.